Each of the 5 T cell receptor beta chains below was sequenced from the same sample in a study of Ad26.COV2.S vaccination and SARS-CoV-2 variants. Only in-frame clones appear in the TCRdb table, and some are missing; sequencing was by immunoSEQ multiplex PCR. The repertoire holds roughly 510,000 clones, with around 90% as singletons. As for treatment: 15 to 20 received Ad26.COV2.S at low or high dose, single or two shots; a few received placebo; per-sample allocation not given. Collection of samples fell on day 63 after the first vaccine or placebo injection. Sequenced here: peripheral blood, sampled in a trial of Ad26.COV2.S vaccine versus placebo. The source is a person aged 18-60 years who received the Ad26.COV2.S COVID-19 vaccine or a placebo.

In nucleotides, the CDR3 is TGTGCCAGCAGCTTAGGGACAGGGGGCAACTACGAGCAGTACTTC. Amino acids: CASSLGTGGNYEQYF. The rearrangement uses TRBV7-9 and TRBJ2-7; 11 nucleotides line up with TRBD1. CDR3 length equals 15 residues. With 1 base clipped from V and 3 bases from J, the junction kept 2 bases outside the gene matches. From germline, CDR1 is SEHNR and CDR2 FQNEAQ (reference sequence).

This sequence joins TRBV15 and TRBJ1-5; no firm D call. Germline values: CDR1 LNHNV, CDR2 YYDKDF (reference sequence). The CDR3 has 14 amino acids. V was cut by 3 bases and J by 2 bases, with 8 bases left in between. CDR3 sequence (DNA): TGTGCCACCAGCAGGCAGTATGGCAATCAGCCCCAGCATTTT. Amino acids: CATSRQYGNQPQHF. Drawing the rest from reference TRBV15 and TRBJ1-5, the complete variable domain is DAMVIQNPRYQVTQFGKPVTLSCSQTLNHNVMYWYQQKSSQAPKLLFHYYDKDFNNEADTPDNFQSRRPNTSFCFLDIRSPGLGDTAMYLCATSRQYGNQPQHFGDGTRLSIL.

The chain links TRBV28 to TRBJ1-2, with a tentative D call TRBD1 (5 bases). Germline loops: CDR1 MDHEN, CDR2 SYDVKM. The ends were cut back, 10 bases at V and 4 bases at J, with 16 bases in the middle. This CDR3 contains 13 residues. The CDR3: CATKPGPLYGYTF. DNA for the CDR3: TGTGCCACCAAACCGGGACCTCTCTATGGCTACACCTTC.

The J gene is TRBJ2-5, the V gene TRBV30; D gene unclear. This CDR3 region has 12 residues. The V gene's germline CDR1 is GTSNPN and CDR2 SVGIG (reference sequence). V was cut by 4 bases and J by 2 bases, with 8 bases left in between. The CDR3 sequence is CAWTRSQETQYF. CDR3 sequence (DNA): TGTGCCTGGACACGGTCTCAAGAGACCCAGTACTTC.

On this clone: One end of the junction fails to match germline, which may point to a read error. The chain employs TRBV19 and TRBJ2-2, with 9 bases matching TRBD2. Per germline, CDR1 LNHDA and CDR2 SQIVND (reference sequence). This CDR3 region has 15 residues. The CDR3 loop reads CASRIAGVNTGELFF. CDR3 bases: TGTGCCAGTAGGATAGCGGGAGTAAACACCGGGGAGCTGTTTTTT.